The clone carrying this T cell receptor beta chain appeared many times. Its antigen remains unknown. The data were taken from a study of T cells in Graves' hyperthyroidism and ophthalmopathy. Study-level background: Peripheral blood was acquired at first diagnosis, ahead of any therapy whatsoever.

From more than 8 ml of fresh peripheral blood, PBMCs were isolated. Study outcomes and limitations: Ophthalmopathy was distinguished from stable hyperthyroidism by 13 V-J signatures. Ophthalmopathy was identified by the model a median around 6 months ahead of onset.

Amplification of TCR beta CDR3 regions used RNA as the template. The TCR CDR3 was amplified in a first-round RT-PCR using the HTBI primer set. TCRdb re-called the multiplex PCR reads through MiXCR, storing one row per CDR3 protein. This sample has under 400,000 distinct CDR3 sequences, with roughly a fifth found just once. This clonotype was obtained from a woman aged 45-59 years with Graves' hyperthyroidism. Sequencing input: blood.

The CDR3 DNA follows: TGTGCCAGCAGTGTCGCCGGGACAGGGATAACTGGAAACACCATATATTTT. Encoded protein: CASSVAGTGITGNTIYF. V and J are TRBV12-3 or TRBV12-4 and TRBJ1-3; 9 positions match TRBD1. The CDR3 contains 17 residues. With V trimmed by 5 bases and J by 2 bases, 10 bases remained unmatched.